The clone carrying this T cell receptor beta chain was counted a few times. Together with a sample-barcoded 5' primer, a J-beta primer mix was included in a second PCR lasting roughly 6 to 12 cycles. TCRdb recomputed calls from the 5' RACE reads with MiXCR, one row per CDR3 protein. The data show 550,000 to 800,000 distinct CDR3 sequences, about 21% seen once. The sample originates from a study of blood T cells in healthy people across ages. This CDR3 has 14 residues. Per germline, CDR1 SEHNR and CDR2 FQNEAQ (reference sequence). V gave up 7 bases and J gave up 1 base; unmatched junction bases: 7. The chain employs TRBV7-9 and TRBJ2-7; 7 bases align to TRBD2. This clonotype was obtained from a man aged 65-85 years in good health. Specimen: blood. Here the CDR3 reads CASIQDGRSYEQYF. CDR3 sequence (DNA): TGTGCCAGCATTCAGGACGGGAGGTCCTACGAGCAGTACTTC.